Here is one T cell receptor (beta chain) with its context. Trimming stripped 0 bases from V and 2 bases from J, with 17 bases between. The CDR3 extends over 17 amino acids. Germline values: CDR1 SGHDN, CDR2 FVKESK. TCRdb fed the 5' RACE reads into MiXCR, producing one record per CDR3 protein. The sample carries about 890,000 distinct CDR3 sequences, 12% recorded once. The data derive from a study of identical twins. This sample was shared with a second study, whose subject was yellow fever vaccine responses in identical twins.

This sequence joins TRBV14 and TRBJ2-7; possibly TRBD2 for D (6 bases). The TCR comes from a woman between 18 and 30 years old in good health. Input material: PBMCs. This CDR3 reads CASSQDLGGPNPYEQYF. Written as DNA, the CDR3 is TGTGCCAGCAGCCAAGATCTCGGGGGTCCGAACCCCTACGAGCAGTACTTC.